These T cell receptor beta chains were read from a single sample in a study of T cell repertoires in cytomegalovirus infection. TCRdb independently ran MiXCR on the reads; one entry per CDR3 protein. The table lists some 440,000 distinct CDR3 sequences, 31% of them singletons. Sequencing used PBMCs. The receptors come from a human donor in good health (CMV status not recorded). Some clones in this sample may be carry-over from other donors' samples. Both conserved end residues are part of each CDR3. A D gene is named only where the DNA matches it firmly. Rows give clone size only sometimes, using once, few, many, or a class for an expanded clone.

CASSLAPPGVIATNEKLFF TGTGCCAGCAGCTTAGCACCCCCGGGGGTTATAGCAACTAATGAAAAACTGTTTTTT - TRBJ1-4 TRBV7-6 many
CASSLEASGVLQETQYF TGTGCCAGCAGCTTAGAGGCTAGCGGGGTACTACAAGAGACCCAGTACTTC TRBD2 TRBJ2-5 TRBV7-9 -
CASSFTRVNYGYTF TGTGCCAGCAGCTTCACCAGGGTTAACTATGGCTACACCTTC - TRBJ1-2 TRBV28 many
CASSWDAFQETQYF TGCGCCAGCAGCTGGGACGCCTTCCAAGAGACCCAGTACTTC - TRBJ2-5 TRBV5-1 -
CASKPQGQLAYEQYF TGTGCCAGCAAACCCCAGGGACAGCTAGCCTACGAGCAGTACTTC TRBD1 TRBJ2-7 TRBV27 many
CASSLGGTRNSPLHF TGTGCCAGCAGCTTAGGAGGGACCAGGAATTCACCCCTCCACTTT - TRBJ1-6 TRBV7-9 -
CASSLYLNTEAFF TGTGCCAGCAGTTTATACCTGAACACTGAAGCTTTCTTT - TRBJ1-1 TRBV12-3/TRBV12-4 -
CASSPTAVADTQYF TGCGCCAGCAGCCCGACAGCCGTCGCAGATACGCAGTATTTT - TRBJ2-3 TRBV5-1 -
CASSLKGTAPSNQPQHF TGTGCCAGCAGCTTAAAAGGGACAGCCCCTAGCAATCAGCCCCAGCATTTT TRBD1 TRBJ1-5 TRBV7-8 -
CASSPPGVSNSPLHF TGTGCCAGCAGTCCCCCCGGGGTTAGTAATTCACCCCTCCACTTT - TRBJ1-6 TRBV28 few
CASSSTGMNYGYTF TGTGCCAGCAGTTCCACCGGGATGAACTATGGCTACACCTTC - TRBJ1-2 TRBV6-6 few
CASSARGQSGYGYTF TGTGCCAGTAGTGCCAGGGGGCAGTCGGGCTATGGCTACACCTTC TRBD1 TRBJ1-2 TRBV19 -
CASRVQVSSGNTIYF TGTGCCAGCAGGGTACAGGTCAGCTCTGGAAACACCATATATTTT - TRBJ1-3 TRBV12-3/TRBV12-4 -
CASSYRPGQGANEQFF TGCGCCAGCAGCTATAGACCGGGACAGGGCGCCAATGAGCAGTTCTTC TRBD1 TRBJ2-1 TRBV5-1 few
CASSNAPLSGNTIYF TGTGCCAGCAGCAACGCCCCGCTCTCTGGAAACACCATATATTTT - TRBJ1-3 TRBV7-9 -
CASSAAGGGAGWKTQYF TGTGCCAGCAGTGCAGCCGGAGGGGGGGCGGGTTGGAAGACCCAGTACTTC - TRBJ2-5 TRBV6-1 many
CASTTGGTGADTQYF TGTGCCAGCACCACCGGAGGGACAGGAGCAGATACGCAGTATTTT TRBD1 TRBJ2-3 TRBV7-2 many
CAISQMGGNTIYF TGCGCCATCAGCCAAATGGGTGGGAACACCATATATTTT - TRBJ1-3 TRBV4-1 -
CASWGDGYTF TGTGCCAGCTGGGGGGATGGCTACACCTTC - TRBJ1-2 TRBV2 -
CASSLAARTEAFF TGTGCCAGCAGCTTAGCCGCCAGAACTGAAGCTTTCTTT - TRBJ1-1 TRBV7-6 many
CASSPLNVQGRMNTEAFF TGTGCCAGCTCACCCTTGAACGTACAGGGGAGGATGAACACTGAAGCTTTCTTT TRBD1 TRBJ1-1 TRBV18 -
CASSLRSATNEKLFF TGTGCCAGCAGCTTGAGGTCTGCAACTAATGAAAAACTGTTTTTT - TRBJ1-4 TRBV5-5 -
CASSPLAGAIYEQYF TGTGCCAGCAGCCCACTAGCGGGGGCAATCTACGAGCAGTACTTC TRBD2 TRBJ2-7 TRBV7-2 many
CATRHRDSSTDTQYF TGTGCCACCAGACACCGGGACTCTAGCACAGATACGCAGTATTTT - TRBJ2-3 TRBV24-1 -
CASSTRDGNYGYTF TGTGCCAGCAGTACGCGGGACGGAAACTATGGCTACACCTTC - TRBJ1-2 TRBV6-1 few
CASSMNNSPLHF TGTGCCAGTAGTATGAATAATTCACCCCTCCACTTT - TRBJ1-6 TRBV19 -
CSASPRGLNYGYTF TGCAGTGCCAGCCCCCGGGGGCTGAACTATGGCTACACCTTC - TRBJ1-2 TRBV20-1 -
CAWSPTQETQYF TGTGCCTGGAGTCCCACACAAGAGACCCAGTACTTC - TRBJ2-5 TRBV30 few
CASSLTGTGFWETQYF TGTGCCAGCAGCTTAACCGGGACAGGGTTTTGGGAGACCCAGTACTTC TRBD1 TRBJ2-5 TRBV7-2 many
CASSLWLASYQETQYF TGTGCCAGCAGCTTATGGCTAGCGTCATACCAAGAGACCCAGTACTTC - TRBJ2-5 TRBV7-2 many
CASSLAHGRTDTQYF TGTGCCAGCAGCTTAGCTCACGGACGGACAGATACGCAGTATTTT - TRBJ2-3 TRBV7-2 many
CASSLRTGTNTEAFF TGCGCCAGCAGCCTAAGGACAGGGACGAACACTGAAGCTTTCTTT TRBD1 TRBJ1-1 TRBV5-1 -
CASSLRSEAFF TGTGCCAGCAGTTTAAGGTCCGAAGCTTTCTTT - TRBJ1-1 TRBV12-3/TRBV12-4 few
CASSHPPGDFNEQFF TGCGCCAGCAGCCACCCCCCGGGGGACTTCAATGAGCAGTTCTTC - TRBJ2-1 TRBV4-1 -
CASGVLGGSTGELFF TGCGCCAGCGGCGTGCTCGGGGGGTCCACCGGGGAGCTGTTTTTT TRBD2 TRBJ2-2 TRBV5-1 -